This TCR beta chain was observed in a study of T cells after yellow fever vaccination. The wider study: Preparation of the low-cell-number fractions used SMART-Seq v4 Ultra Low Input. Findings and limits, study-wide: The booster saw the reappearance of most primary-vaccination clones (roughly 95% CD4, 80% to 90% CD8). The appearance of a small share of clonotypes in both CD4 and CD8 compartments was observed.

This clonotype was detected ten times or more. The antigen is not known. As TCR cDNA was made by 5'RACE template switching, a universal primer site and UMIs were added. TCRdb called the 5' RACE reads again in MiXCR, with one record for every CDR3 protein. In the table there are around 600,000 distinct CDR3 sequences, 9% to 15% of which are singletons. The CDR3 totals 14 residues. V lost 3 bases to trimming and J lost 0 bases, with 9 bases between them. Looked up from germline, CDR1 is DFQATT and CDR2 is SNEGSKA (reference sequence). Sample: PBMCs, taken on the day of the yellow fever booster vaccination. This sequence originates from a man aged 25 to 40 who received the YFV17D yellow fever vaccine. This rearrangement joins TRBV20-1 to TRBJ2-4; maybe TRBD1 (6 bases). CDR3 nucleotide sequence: TGCAGTGCTAGGGACAGTCTAGCCAAAAACATTCAGTACTTC. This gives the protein CSARDSLAKNIQYF.